This T cell receptor (beta chain) derives from a study of early T cells in non-severe SARS-CoV-2 infection (dated by TCRdb to 2020 to 2023). With regard to the full study: Bulk RNA from unsorted whole blood was used for TCR sequencing, so alpha and beta chains could not be paired.

A case-control design nested within a healthcare worker cohort in London, UK, was used, with weekly nasopharyngeal swab PCR tests and blood sampling performed. Healthcare workers were enrolled in the week of the UK lockdown, from 23 to 31 March 2020, and were followed every week for up to about 16 weeks. General findings and caveats noted by the study authors: Matching against VDJdb was skewed toward anti-spike CD8 responses, likely underestimated virus-specific expansions, and missed private and CD4 specificities.

About this clonotype itself: The antigen this receptor binds is unknown. No base qualities exist here, and no much larger clone lies one base off it.

The library was built by means of 5' RACE. The instrument given in TCRdb is NextSeq 500. The TCR library protocol attached unique molecular identifiers to individual cDNA molecules to correct for sequencing error and PCR bias. TCR alpha and beta chains were both sequenced, and the abundances of alpha and beta sequences in each sample were closely correlated with each other. Per the source publication's procedure: Decombinator V4 was used to perform V gene, J gene and CDR3 annotation of TCR sequences. Expanded TCRs were defined as changing significantly between any two time points under a Poisson model with p below 0.0001. Abundances of TCRs were expressed as counts per million after normalisation to the total number of TCRs sequenced in each sample. VDJdb, accessed 1 November 2021, was searched for CMV, EBV and SARS-CoV-2 annotated TCRs, excluding TCRs annotated for multiple antigens. The public reads were quality trimmed at Q25 with fastp and then assembled into clones with MiXCR by TCRdb, keeping productive beta chains. Rows are unified per CDR3 protein, each entry keeping the most common DNA and genes. TCRdb's processing, not the authors' own work, is the source of the V and J calls. The sample yields 70,000 to 90,000 distinct CDR3 sequences; around a sixth were counted once. Together, the top ten hold roughly 12% of the sample.

The sequence derives from an adult who was a healthcare worker with PCR-confirmed SARS-CoV-2 infection or an uninfected control (not recorded which). Material for sequencing was whole blood.

This receptor carries the CDR3 CAISESGGLQETQYF. The DNA sequence reads TGTGCCATCAGTGAGTCGGGGGGCCTCCAAGAGACCCAGTACTTC. Recombination connected TRBV10-3 to TRBJ2-5; the D gene is perhaps TRBD1 or TRBD2, as each covers 6 bases. V is clipped by 0 bases and J by 1 base, and the sequence between their germline boundaries is 9 bases long. Per the germline V gene, ENHRY is the CDR1 and SYGVKD is the CDR2. The CDR3 goes from the cysteine to the phenylalanine over 15 residues. The only DNA kept is the CDR3, 45 bases in frame from the first base.